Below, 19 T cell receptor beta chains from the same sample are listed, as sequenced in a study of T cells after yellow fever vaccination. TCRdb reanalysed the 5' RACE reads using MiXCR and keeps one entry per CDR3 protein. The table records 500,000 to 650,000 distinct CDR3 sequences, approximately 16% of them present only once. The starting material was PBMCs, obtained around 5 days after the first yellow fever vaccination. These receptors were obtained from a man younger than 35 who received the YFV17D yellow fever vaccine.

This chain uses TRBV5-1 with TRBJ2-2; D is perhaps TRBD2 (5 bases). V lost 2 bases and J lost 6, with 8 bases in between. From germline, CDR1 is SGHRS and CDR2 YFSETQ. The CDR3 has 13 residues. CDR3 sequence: CASSFAGPGELFF. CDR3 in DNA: TGCGCCAGCAGCTTTGCGGGTCCCGGGGAGCTGTTTTTT.

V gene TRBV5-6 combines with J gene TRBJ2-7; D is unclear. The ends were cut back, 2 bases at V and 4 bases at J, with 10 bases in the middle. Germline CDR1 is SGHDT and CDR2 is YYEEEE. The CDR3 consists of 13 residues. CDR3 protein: CASSFSGLYEQYV. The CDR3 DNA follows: TGTGCCAGCAGCTTCTCTGGCCTATACGAGCAGTACGTC.

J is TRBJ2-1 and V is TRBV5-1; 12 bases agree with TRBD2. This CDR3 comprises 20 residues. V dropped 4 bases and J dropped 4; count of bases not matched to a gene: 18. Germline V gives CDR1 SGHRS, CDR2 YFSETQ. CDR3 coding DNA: TGCGCCAGCAGCCCAGGACTAGCGGGGTTTGGTGACTATCTATACAATGAGCAGTTCTTC. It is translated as CASSPGLAGFGDYLYNEQFF.

CDR3 nucleotides: TGCGCCAGCAGCTTTCGACTTGATAATTCACCCCTCCACTTT. It encodes CASSFRLDNSPLHF. The chain links TRBV5-1 to TRBJ1-6; the D is unclear. The germline gives CDR1 SGHRS, CDR2 YFSETQ. This CDR3 contains 14 residues. Trimming removed 2 bases at V and 5 bases at J, with 8 bases between.

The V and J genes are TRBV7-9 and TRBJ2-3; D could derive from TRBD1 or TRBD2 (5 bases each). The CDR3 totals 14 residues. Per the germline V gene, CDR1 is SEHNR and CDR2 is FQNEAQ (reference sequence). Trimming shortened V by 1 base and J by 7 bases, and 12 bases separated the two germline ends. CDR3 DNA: TGTGCCAGCAGCTTAGGGGGCGAGGGGTATACGCAGTATTTT. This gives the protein CASSLGGEGYTQYF.

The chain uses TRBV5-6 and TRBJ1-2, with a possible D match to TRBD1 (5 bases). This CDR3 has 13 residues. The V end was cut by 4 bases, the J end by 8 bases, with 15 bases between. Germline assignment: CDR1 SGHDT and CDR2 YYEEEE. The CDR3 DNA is TGTGCCAGCAGCCTCGTCGGGGCGGGGGGCTACACCTTC. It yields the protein CASSLVGAGGYTF.

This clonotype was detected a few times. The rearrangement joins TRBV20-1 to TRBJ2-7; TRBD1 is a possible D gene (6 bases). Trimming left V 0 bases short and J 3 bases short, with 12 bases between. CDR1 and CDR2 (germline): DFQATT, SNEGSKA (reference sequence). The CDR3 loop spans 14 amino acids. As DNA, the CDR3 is TGCAGTGCTAGAGATGGGGGCAGTCTCTACGAGCAGTACTTC. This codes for CSARDGGSLYEQYF.

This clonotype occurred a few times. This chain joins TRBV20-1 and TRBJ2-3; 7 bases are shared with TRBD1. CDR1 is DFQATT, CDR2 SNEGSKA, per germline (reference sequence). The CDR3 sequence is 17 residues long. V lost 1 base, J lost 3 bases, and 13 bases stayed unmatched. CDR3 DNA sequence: TGCAGTGCTAGAGCGACTCCAGGACAGGATGAGACAGATACGCAGTATTTT. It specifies CSARATPGQDETDTQYF.

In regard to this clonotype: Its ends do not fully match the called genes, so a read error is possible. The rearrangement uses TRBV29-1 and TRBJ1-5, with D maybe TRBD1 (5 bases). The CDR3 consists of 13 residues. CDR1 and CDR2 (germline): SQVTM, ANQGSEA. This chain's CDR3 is CSVESGTGQPQHF. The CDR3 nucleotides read TGTAGCGTTGAATCGGGGACGGGCCAGCCCCAGCATTTT.

DNA for the CDR3: TGTGCCAGCAGCTCGATTAGGGTAGCGCGAAATTCCCGGAACACCGGGGAGCTGTTTTTT. The encoded protein is CASSSIRVARNSRNTGELFF. The V and J genes are TRBV11-2 and TRBJ2-2; D may be TRBD2 (5 bases). The CDR3 has 20 residues. From germline, CDR1 is SGHAT and CDR2 FQNNGV. V lost 4 bases and J lost 1, with 25 bases in between.

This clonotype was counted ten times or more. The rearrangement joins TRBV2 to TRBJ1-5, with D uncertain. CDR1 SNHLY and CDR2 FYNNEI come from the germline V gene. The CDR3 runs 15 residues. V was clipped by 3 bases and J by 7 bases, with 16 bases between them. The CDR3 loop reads CASSDATDPYQPQHF. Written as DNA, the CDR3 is TGTGCCAGCAGTGATGCAACAGATCCTTACCAGCCCCAGCATTTT.

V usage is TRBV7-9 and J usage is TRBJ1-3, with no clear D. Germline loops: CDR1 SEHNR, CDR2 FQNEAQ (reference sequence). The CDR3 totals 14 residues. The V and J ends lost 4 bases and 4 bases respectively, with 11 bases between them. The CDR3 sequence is CASSSAWVGNTIYF. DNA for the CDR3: TGTGCCAGCAGCTCGGCGTGGGTCGGAAACACCATATATTTT.

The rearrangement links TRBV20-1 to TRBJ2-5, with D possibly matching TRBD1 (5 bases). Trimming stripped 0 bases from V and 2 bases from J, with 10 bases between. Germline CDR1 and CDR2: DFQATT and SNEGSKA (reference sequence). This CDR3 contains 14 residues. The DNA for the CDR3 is TGCAGTGCTAGAGATACAGGTTTACAAGAGACCCAGTACTTC. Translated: CSARDTGLQETQYF.

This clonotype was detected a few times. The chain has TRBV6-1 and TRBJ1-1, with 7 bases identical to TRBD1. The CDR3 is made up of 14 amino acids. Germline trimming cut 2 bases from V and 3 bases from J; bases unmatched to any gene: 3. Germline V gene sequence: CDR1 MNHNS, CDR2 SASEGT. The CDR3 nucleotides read TGTGCCAGCAGTGAATACAGGGGAGACACTGAAGCTTTCTTT. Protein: CASSEYRGDTEAFF.

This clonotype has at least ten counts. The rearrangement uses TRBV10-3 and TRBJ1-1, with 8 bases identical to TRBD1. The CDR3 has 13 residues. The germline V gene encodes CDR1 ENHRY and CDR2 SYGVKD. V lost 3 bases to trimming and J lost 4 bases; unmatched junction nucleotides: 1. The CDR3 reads CAISEGQGTEAFF. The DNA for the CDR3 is TGTGCCATCAGTGAAGGACAGGGCACTGAAGCTTTCTTT.

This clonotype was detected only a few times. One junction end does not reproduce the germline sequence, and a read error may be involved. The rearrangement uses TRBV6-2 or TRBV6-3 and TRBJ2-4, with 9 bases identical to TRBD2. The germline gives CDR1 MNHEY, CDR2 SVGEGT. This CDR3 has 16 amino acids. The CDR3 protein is CASSHSVQREERSQDF. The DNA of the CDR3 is TGTGCCAGCAGTCACTCAGTCCAGCGGGAGGAAAGATCTCAAGACTTC.

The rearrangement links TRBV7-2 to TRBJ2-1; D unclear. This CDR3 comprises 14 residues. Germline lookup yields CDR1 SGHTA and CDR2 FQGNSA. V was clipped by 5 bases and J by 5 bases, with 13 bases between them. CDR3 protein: CASSESRWNNEQFF. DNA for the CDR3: TGTGCCAGCAGCGAATCAAGATGGAACAATGAGCAGTTCTTC.

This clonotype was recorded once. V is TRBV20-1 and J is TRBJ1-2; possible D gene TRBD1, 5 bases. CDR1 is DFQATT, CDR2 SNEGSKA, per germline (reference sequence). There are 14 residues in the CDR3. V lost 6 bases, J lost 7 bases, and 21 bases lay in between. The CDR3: CSAKGEPGARGYTF. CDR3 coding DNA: TGCAGTGCCAAAGGTGAACCCGGGGCCCGTGGCTACACCTTC.

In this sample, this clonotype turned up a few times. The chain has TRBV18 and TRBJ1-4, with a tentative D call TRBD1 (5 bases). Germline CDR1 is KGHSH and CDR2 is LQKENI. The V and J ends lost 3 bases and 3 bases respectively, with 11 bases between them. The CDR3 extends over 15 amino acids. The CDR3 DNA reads TGTGCCAGCTCACCCCAAACGGGGCCTAATGAAAAACTGTTTTTT. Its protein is CASSPQTGPNEKLFF.